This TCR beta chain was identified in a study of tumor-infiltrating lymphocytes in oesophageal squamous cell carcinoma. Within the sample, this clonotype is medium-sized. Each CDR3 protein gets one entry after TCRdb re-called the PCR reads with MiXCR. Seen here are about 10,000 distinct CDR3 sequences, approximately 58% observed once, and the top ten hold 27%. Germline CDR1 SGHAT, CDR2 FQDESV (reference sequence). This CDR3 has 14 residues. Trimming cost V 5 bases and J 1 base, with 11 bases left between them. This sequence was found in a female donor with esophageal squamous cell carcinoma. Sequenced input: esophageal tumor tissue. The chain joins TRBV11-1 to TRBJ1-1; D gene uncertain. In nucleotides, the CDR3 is TGTGCCAGCAGCCCTAGGGCCTGGAACACTGAAGCTTTCTTT. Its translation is CASSPRAWNTEAFF.